This T cell receptor (beta chain) was recovered during a study of T cell repertoires in cytomegalovirus infection. Overall study results and limits: HLA-C-restricted TCR beta clonotypes specific for CMV led the ex vivo response.

TCRdb processed the reads anew with MiXCR; each CDR3 protein has one entry. The sample has about 260,000 distinct CDR3 sequences, roughly 13% seen once. Per the germline V gene, CDR1 is DFQATT and CDR2 is SNEGSKA (reference sequence). Trimming cost V 5 bases and J 3 bases, with 10 bases left between them. The CDR3 totals 12 residues. A remark on this clonotype: Its antigen is unknown.

This TCR was sampled from a human donor in good health (CMV status not recorded). Some clones in this sample may be carry-over from other donors' samples. The sequenced sample consisted of PBMCs. The chain joins TRBV20-1 to TRBJ2-5; weak D call: TRBD1 (6 bases). The chain's CDR3 is CSAPDSKETQYF. CDR3 DNA sequence: TGCAGTGCTCCGGACAGTAAAGAGACCCAGTACTTC.